The rows below give T cell receptor beta chains drawn from one sample of a study of CD8 T cells in ankylosing spondylitis. Using its own MiXCR run on the 5' RACE reads, TCRdb lists one record per CDR3 protein. The repertoire holds 200,000 to 250,000 distinct CDR3 sequences, approximately 8.4% seen once, with approximately 4.8% in the top ten. Sequencing used blood, either unsorted or a sorted T cell fraction (not recorded which). The receptors were sampled from a female donor with ankylosing spondylitis or in good health (not recorded which). The CDR3 runs from the conserved cysteine through the conserved F or W. D genes are given only for firm matches. Clone size appears in some rows only: once, few, many, or a class for an expanded clone.

d_gene | j_gene | abundance | v_gene | CDR3nt | CDR3aa
. | TRBJ1-2 | many | TRBV10-2 | TGCGCCAGCAGTGAGTCGGCTTGGGCAGGGAGATATGGCTACACCTTC | CASSESAWAGRYGYTF
TRBD1 | TRBJ1-1 | many | TRBV6-5 | TGTGCCAGCAGTTACTCTTCCGGACAGGGAGAGTGGGCTGAAGCTTTCTTT | CASSYSSGQGEWAEAFF
. | TRBJ1-1 | many | TRBV7-9 | TGTGCCAGCAGCTTAGACCCGGGACGGCACACTGAAGCTTTCTTT | CASSLDPGRHTEAFF
. | TRBJ2-5 | many | TRBV6-5 | TGTGCCAGCAGTTACTCGACTGGAACCCAAGAGACCCAGTACTTC | CASSYSTGTQETQYF
. | TRBJ1-2 | few | TRBV7-9 | TGTGCCAGCAGCTACCGGGACTTAGCGCTAGGCTACACCTTC | CASSYRDLALGYTF
. | TRBJ2-4 | many | TRBV15 | TGTGCCACCAGCAGAACCTCCTCAGAAGCCAAAAACATTCAGTACTTC | CATSRTSSEAKNIQYF
. | TRBJ2-3 | . | TRBV7-2 | TGTGCCAGCAGCATGGAGCCGGGCACAGATACGCAGTATTTT | CASSMEPGTDTQYF
. | TRBJ2-7 | many | TRBV11-2 | TGTACCAGCAGCTTAGGAGGGTCAGAGCAGTACTTC | CTSSLGGSEQYF
TRBD1 | TRBJ1-5 | many | TRBV5-1 | TGCGCCAGCAGCTACGGACAGGGAGGCAATCAGCCCCAGCATTTT | CASSYGQGGNQPQHF
TRBD1 | TRBJ1-2 | many | TRBV29-1 | TGCAGCGCCGGACAGGGCCCGGACACCTTC | CSAGQGPDTF
. | TRBJ1-1 | many | TRBV10-1 | TGCGCCAGCAGTGATGGGGGGGCCGGCACTGAAGCTTTCTTT | CASSDGGAGTEAFF
. | TRBJ1-5 | many | TRBV12-3/TRBV12-4 | TGTGCCAGCAGTTTAAACGGTAATGGCAATCAGCCCCAGCATTTT | CASSLNGNGNQPQHF
TRBD1 | TRBJ1-1 | many | TRBV4-3 | TGCGCCAGCAGCCAGAACACAGGGGTGAGCACTGAAGCTTTCTTT | CASSQNTGVSTEAFF
. | TRBJ2-3 | many | TRBV7-9 | TGTGCCAGCAGCTTAGGTTCCCCGACAGATACGCAGTATTTT | CASSLGSPTDTQYF
. | TRBJ1-5 | many | TRBV3-1 | TGTGCCAGCAGCCAAGATTTTAGGGGGGGCGCGAATCAGCCCCAGCATTTT | CASSQDFRGGANQPQHF
. | TRBJ2-5 | . | TRBV5-5 | TGTGCCAGCAGCACCCCTCAAGAGACCCAGTACTTC | CASSTPQETQYF